The next 11 T cell receptor beta chains were all read from a single sample in a study of T cell responses to AZD1222 COVID-19 vaccine. The method was immunoSEQ multiplex PCR; TCRdb's version includes in-frame clones alone and lacks a portion of them. The sample holds some 150,000 clones; 88% are singletons and the top ten take approximately 5.4%. The specimen was peripheral blood, collected 28 days after the second dose of the MenACWY control vaccine. These TCRs come from an adult who received the MenACWY meningococcal vaccine as a control.

The chain combines TRBV24-1 with TRBJ2-6, with 7 bases fitting TRBD1. This CDR3 comprises 13 residues. CDR1 KGHDR and CDR2 SFDVKD come from the germline V gene. V dropped 9 bases and J dropped 8; count of bases not matched to a gene: 6. DNA for the CDR3: TGTGCCACCTCCTCGACAGGGACCAACGTCCTGACTTTC. As protein: CATSSTGTNVLTF.

This chain connects TRBV7-2 to TRBJ2-7; D gene uncertain. CDR1 is SGHTA and CDR2 is FQGNSA in the germline V gene. Trimming took 5 bases from V and 6 from J, leaving 11 bases between them. This CDR3 has 12 residues. The chain's CDR3 is CASSPNSGEQYF. The CDR3 DNA follows: TGTGCCAGCAGCCCTAACTCAGGCGAGCAGTACTTC.

CDR3 amino acids: CASSLWDSYSPLHF. CDR3 bases: TGTGCCAGCAGCCTATGGGACAGTTATTCACCCCTCCACTTT. V usage is TRBV3-1 (or the pseudogene TRBV3-2) and J usage is TRBJ1-6, with 7 bases that match TRBD1. CDR1 and CDR2 (germline): LGHDT, YNNKEL (reference sequence). The ends lost 4 bases at V and 8 bases at J; junction bases unmatched: 5. The CDR3 spans 14 residues.

This clone was observed once. V and J are TRBV5-4 and TRBJ2-2; D not certain. Trimming took 2 bases from V and 1 from J, leaving 6 bases between them. CDR3 length equals 14 residues. CDR1 is SGHNT and CDR2 is YYREEE in the germline V gene (reference sequence). The CDR3 DNA reads as TGTGCCAGCAGCTTCCCAGGGAACACCGGGGAGCTGTTTTTT. Translating gives CASSFPGNTGELFF.

The V gene is TRBV9, the J gene TRBJ2-7, with 8 bases lining up with TRBD2. The germline CDR1 and CDR2 sequences are SGDLS and YYNGEE. V lost 7 bases to trimming and J lost 0 bases; unmatched junction nucleotides: 6. This CDR3 comprises 14 residues. CDR3 bases: TGTGCCAGCGGGACTAGTGCGAGCTCCTACGAGCAGTACTTC. Protein product: CASGTSASSYEQYF.

The J gene is TRBJ2-6, the V gene TRBV5-4, with D perhaps TRBD1 (6 bases). The V gene lost 1 base and the J gene lost 2 bases, with 16 bases spanning the gap. Germline V gives CDR1 SGHNT, CDR2 YYREEE (reference sequence). CDR3 size: 18 residues. The CDR3, as DNA: TGTGCCAGCAGCTTGCGGTCGGCAGGGGTAGCTGGGGCCAACGTCCTGACTTTC. Its protein is CASSLRSAGVAGANVLTF.

The chain uses TRBV18 and TRBJ2-5; D gene ambiguous. The CDR3 extends over 12 amino acids. Germline CDR1 is KGHSH and CDR2 is LQKENI. Trimming pared 0 bases from V and 5 bases from J, leaving 4 bases between. The CDR3 loop is CASSPPGETQYF. DNA for the CDR3: TGTGCCAGCTCACCACCAGGGGAGACCCAGTACTTC. Looking up the rest from reference TRBV18 and TRBJ2-5 gives the full variable domain: NAGVMQNPRHLVRRRGQEARLRCSPMKGHSHVYWYRQLPEEGLKFMVYLQKENIIDESGMPKERFSAEFPKEGPSILRIQQVVRGDSAAYFCASSPPGETQYFGPGTRLLVL.

This chain joins TRBV5-1 and TRBJ1-5; D is unresolved. This CDR3 contains 16 residues. The V gene lost 4 bases and the J gene lost 1 base, with 15 bases spanning the gap. Per the germline V gene, CDR1 is SGHRS and CDR2 is YFSETQ. The DNA for the CDR3 is TGCGCCAGCAGCCCGGAGGGAGGAAGGAGCAATCAGCCCCAGCATTTT. Amino acid sequence: CASSPEGGRSNQPQHF. Together with reference TRBV5-1 and TRBJ1-5, the CDR3 gives the full variable domain: KAGVTQTPRYLIKTRGQQVTLSCSPISGHRSVSWYQQTPGQGLQFLFEYFSETQRNKGNFPGRFSGRQFSNSRSEMNVSTLELGDSALYLCASSPEGGRSNQPQHFGDGTRLSIL.

The rearrangement uses TRBV28 and TRBJ1-4; possible D gene TRBD1, 6 bases. Trimming shortened V by 6 bases and J by 5 bases, and 13 bases separated the two germline ends. The CDR3 contains 14 residues. Germline V gene sequence: CDR1 MDHEN, CDR2 SYDVKM. As DNA, the CDR3 is TGTGCCAGCAGCTTGGGGGGGCGCAATGAAAAACTGTTTTTT. Translating it yields CASSLGGRNEKLFF.

The chain recombines TRBV7-3 with TRBJ1-6; 9 positions match TRBD1. The CDR3 extends over 16 amino acids. Germline V CDR1 and CDR2: SGHTA, FQGTGA. J lost 7 bases, V lost 5 bases, and 9 bases had no gene match. CDR3 sequence reads: CASSQRDRGSNSPLHF. CDR3 nucleotides: TGTGCCAGCAGCCAACGCGACAGGGGGTCCAATTCACCCCTCCACTTT.

The chain has TRBV7-9 and TRBJ1-6, with D unresolved. The ends were cut back, 3 bases at V and 4 bases at J, with 10 bases in the middle. CDR3 length: 15 residues. Germline V gene data show CDR1 as SEHNR and CDR2 as FQNEAQ (reference sequence). This CDR3 is CASSFHVGYNSPLHF. In nucleotides, the CDR3 is TGTGCCAGCAGCTTTCACGTCGGTTATAATTCACCCCTCCACTTT.